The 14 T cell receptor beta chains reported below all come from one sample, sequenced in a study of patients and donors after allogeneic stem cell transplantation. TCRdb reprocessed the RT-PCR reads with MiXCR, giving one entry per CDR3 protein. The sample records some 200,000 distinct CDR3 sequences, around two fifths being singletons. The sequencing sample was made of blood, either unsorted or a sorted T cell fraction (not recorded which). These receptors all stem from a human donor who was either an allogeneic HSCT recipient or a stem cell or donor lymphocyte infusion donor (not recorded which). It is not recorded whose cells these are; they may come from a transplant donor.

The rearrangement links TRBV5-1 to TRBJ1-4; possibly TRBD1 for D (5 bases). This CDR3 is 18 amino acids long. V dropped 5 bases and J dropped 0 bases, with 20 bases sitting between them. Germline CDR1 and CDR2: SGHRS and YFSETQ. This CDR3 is CASSEGRGVGSTNEKLFF. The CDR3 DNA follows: TGCGCCAGCAGTGAGGGAAGGGGAGTAGGATCAACTAATGAAAAACTGTTTTTT.

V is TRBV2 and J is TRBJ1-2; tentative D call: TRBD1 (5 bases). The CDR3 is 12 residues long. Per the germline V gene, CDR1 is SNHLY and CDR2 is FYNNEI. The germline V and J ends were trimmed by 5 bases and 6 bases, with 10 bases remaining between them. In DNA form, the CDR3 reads TGTGCCAGCAGTCAGGGCGGCGATGGCTACACCTTC. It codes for CASSQGGDGYTF.

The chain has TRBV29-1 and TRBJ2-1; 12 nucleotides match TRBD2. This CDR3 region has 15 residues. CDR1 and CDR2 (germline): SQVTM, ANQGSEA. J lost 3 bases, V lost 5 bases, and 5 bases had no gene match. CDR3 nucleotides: TGCAGCGTTCCTTTGACTAGCGGGAGCTACAATGAGCAGTTCTTC. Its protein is CSVPLTSGSYNEQFF.

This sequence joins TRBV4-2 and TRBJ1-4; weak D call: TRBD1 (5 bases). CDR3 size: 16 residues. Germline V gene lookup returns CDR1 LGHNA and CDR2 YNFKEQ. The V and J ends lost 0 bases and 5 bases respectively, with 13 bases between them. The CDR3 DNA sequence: TGTGCCAGCAGCCAAGATGAGCAGGGAGGGAATGAAAAACTGTTTTTT. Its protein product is CASSQDEQGGNEKLFF.

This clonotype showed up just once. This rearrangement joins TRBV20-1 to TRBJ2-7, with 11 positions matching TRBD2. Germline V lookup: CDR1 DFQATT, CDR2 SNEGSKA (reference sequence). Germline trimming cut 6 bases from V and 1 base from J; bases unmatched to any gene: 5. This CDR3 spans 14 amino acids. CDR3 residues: CSALLAGVSYEQYF. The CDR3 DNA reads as TGCAGTGCCCTACTAGCGGGGGTATCCTACGAGCAGTACTTC.

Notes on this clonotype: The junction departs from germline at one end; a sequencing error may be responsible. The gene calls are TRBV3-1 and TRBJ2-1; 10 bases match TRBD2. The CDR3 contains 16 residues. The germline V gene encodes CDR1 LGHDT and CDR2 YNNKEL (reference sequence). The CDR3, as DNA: TGTGCCAGCAGTCAAGGCACTAGCGGGGCCTACAATGAGCAGTTCTTC. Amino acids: CASSQGTSGAYNEQFF.

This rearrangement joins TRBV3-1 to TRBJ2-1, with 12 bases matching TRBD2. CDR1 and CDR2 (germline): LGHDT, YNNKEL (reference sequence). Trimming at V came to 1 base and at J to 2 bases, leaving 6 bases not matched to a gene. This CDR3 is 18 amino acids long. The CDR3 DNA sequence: TGTGCCAGCAGCCAAGTTTCTAGCGGGAGGGTTCCCTACAATGAGCAGTTCTTC. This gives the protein CASSQVSSGRVPYNEQFF.

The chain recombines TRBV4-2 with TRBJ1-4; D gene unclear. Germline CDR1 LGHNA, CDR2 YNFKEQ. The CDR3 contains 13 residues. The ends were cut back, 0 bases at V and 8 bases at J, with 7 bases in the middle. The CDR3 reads CASSQDRGEKLFF. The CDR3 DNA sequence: TGTGCCAGCAGCCAAGATCGGGGAGAAAAACTGTTTTTT.

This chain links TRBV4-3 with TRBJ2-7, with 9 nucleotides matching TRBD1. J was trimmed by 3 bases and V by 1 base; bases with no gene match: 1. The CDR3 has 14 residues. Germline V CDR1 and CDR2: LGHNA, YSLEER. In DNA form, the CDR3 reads TGCGCCAGCAGCCAAGGGGACAGGGACTACGAGCAGTACTTC. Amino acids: CASSQGDRDYEQYF.

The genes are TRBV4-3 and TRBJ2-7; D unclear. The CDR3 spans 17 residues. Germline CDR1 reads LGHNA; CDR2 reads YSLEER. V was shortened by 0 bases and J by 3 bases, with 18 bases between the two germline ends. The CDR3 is CASSQDWFTNPHYEQYF. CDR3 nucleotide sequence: TGCGCCAGCAGCCAAGATTGGTTCACTAACCCTCACTACGAGCAGTACTTC.

The CDR3 region has the DNA TGTGCCAGCAGTGAAGCGTACAGGGACTATGGCTACACCTTC. Translating gives CASSEAYRDYGYTF. This chain joins TRBV6-1 and TRBJ1-2, with D perhaps TRBD1 (6 bases). Germline values: CDR1 MNHNS, CDR2 SASEGT. The germline V and J ends were trimmed by 0 bases and 3 bases, with 8 bases remaining between them. CDR3 length: 14 amino acids.

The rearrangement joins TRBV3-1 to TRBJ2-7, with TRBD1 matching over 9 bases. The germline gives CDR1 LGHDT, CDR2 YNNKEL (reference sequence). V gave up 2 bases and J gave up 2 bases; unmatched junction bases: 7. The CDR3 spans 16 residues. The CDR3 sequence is CASSQTGDRAAYEQYF. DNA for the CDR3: TGTGCCAGCAGCCAAACTGGGGACAGGGCGGCCTACGAGCAGTACTTC.

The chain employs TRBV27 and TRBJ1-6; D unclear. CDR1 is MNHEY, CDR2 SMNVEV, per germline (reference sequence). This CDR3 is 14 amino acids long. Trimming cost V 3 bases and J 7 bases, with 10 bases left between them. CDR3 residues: CASSFFNSNSPLHF. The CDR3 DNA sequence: TGTGCCAGCAGTTTCTTCAACAGCAATTCACCCCTCCACTTT.

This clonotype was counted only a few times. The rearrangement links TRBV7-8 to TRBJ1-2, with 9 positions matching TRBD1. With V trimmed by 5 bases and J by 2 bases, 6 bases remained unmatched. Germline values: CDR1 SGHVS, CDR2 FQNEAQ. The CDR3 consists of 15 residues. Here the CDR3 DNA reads TGTGCCAGCAGCCAAGGGACAGGGTTAAACTATGGCTACACCTTC. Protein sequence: CASSQGTGLNYGYTF.